The 14 T cell receptor beta chains below come from one sample, sequenced in a study of Ad26.COV2.S vaccination and SARS-CoV-2 variants. Treatment indicated: approximately 18 received Ad26.COV2.S at low or high dose, single or two shots; a few received placebo; per-sample allocation not given. Specimens were obtained on day 63 following the first vaccine or placebo injection. Repertoires were generated with immunoSEQ multiplex PCR, while TCRdb's copy carries only in-frame clones and drops some. The table has around 300,000 clones, 80% to 90% seen once. Sequencing used peripheral blood, obtained in a trial of Ad26.COV2.S vaccine versus placebo. Source of these receptors: a person aged 18-60 years who received the Ad26.COV2.S COVID-19 vaccine or a placebo.

The chain combines TRBV10-3 with TRBJ2-5, with TRBD2 as a possible D gene (5 bases). CDR3 size: 13 residues. Germline values: CDR1 ENHRY, CDR2 SYGVKD. CDR3 in amino acids: CATAPADQETQYF. CDR3 coding DNA: TGTGCTACCGCCCCAGCGGACCAAGAGACCCAGTACTTC.

The chain employs TRBV5-1 and TRBJ2-1; the match to TRBD2 covers 7 bases. Germline V CDR1 and CDR2: SGHRS, YFSETQ. J was trimmed by 3 bases and V by 4 bases; bases with no gene match: 4. The CDR3 sequence is 14 residues long. The CDR3, as DNA: TGCGCCAGCAGCGGCGGGAGCCTCTACAATGAGCAGTTCTTC. Amino acid sequence: CASSGGSLYNEQFF. The variable domain in full, with the rest retrieved from reference TRBV5-1 and TRBJ2-1, is KAGVTQTPRYLIKTRGQQVTLSCSPISGHRSVSWYQQTPGQGLQFLFEYFSETQRNKGNFPGRFSGRQFSNSRSEMNVSTLELGDSALYLCASSGGSLYNEQFFGPGTRLTVL.

The chain employs TRBV25-1 and TRBJ2-1; the match to TRBD2 covers 14 bases. J lost 9 bases, V lost 3 bases, and 13 bases had no gene match. The germline gives CDR1 MGHDK, CDR2 SYGVNS. The CDR3 is 18 residues long. CDR3 in DNA: TGTGCCAGCAGTGAGTCCAGACTAGCGGGGGGGCTCCCCAGTGAGCAGTTCTTC. This translates into CASSESRLAGGLPSEQFF.

This rearrangement joins TRBV3-1 (or the pseudogene TRBV3-2) to TRBJ2-2; 8 nucleotides line up with TRBD1. Germline CDR1 LGHDT, CDR2 YNNKEL (reference sequence). The CDR3 consists of 16 residues. V lost 1 base and J lost 2; bases outside the gene matches: 3. CDR3 in DNA: TGTGCCAGCAGCCAAGCCGACAGGGGTAACACCGGGGAGCTGTTTTTT. It codes for CASSQADRGNTGELFF.

J is TRBJ2-2 and V is TRBV27; 10 nucleotides agree with TRBD1. The CDR3 extends over 14 amino acids. CDR1 is MNHEY and CDR2 is SMNVEV in the germline V gene (reference sequence). V lost 7 bases to trimming and J lost 5 bases; unmatched junction nucleotides: 4. The CDR3 DNA is TGTGCCAGCACGCGGGACAGGGGTACCGGGGAGCTGTTTTTT. It yields the protein CASTRDRGTGELFF.

This clone was counted between two and nine times. The chain joins TRBV29-1 to TRBJ1-2; D unresolved. Germline V CDR1 and CDR2: SQVTM, ANQGSEA. This CDR3 has 11 amino acids. The V and J ends lost 4 bases and 4 bases respectively, with 7 bases between them. The CDR3 spells CSVAGVYGYTF. The CDR3 region has the DNA TGCAGCGTTGCGGGTGTCTATGGCTACACCTTC.

The V call is TRBV7-9, the J call TRBJ2-1; 9 bases agree with TRBD1. Per the germline V gene, CDR1 is SEHNR and CDR2 is FQNEAQ (reference sequence). The CDR3 length is 15 residues. V was pared by 2 bases and J by 9 bases, with 8 bases of the junction left unmatched. The CDR3 region is CASSLSVQGAAEQFF. The CDR3 coding sequence is TGTGCCAGCAGCTTATCGGTACAGGGGGCGGCTGAGCAGTTCTTC.

The J gene is TRBJ1-2, the V gene TRBV7-9; 9 bases fit TRBD1. The germline CDR1 and CDR2 sequences are SEHNR and FQNEAQ (reference sequence). Unmatched junction bases numbered 8, after V lost 5 bases and J lost 7 bases. The CDR3 is 14 amino acids. The CDR3 nucleotides read TGTGCCAGCAGCCTGGGACAGGGAAGCCGTGGCTACACCTTC. This gives the protein CASSLGQGSRGYTF.

The chain combines TRBV5-4 with TRBJ1-1, with D possibly being TRBD1 (6 bases). Germline-derived CDR1 and CDR2 are SGHNT and YYREEE (reference sequence). The CDR3 runs 14 residues. The V and J ends lost 3 bases and 8 bases respectively, with 17 bases between them. CDR3 coding DNA: TGTGCCAGCAGCTCGAACAGGGACGGAGTAGAAGCTTTCTTT. It translates to CASSSNRDGVEAFF.

This rearrangement joins TRBV11-3 to TRBJ2-1, with a weak D call TRBD1 (6 bases). There are 13 residues in the CDR3. Germline V lookup: CDR1 SGHNT, CDR2 YENEEA. The V gene lost 4 bases and the J gene lost 9 bases, with 13 bases spanning the gap. For the CDR3, the DNA is TGTGCCAGCAGCTCGAAAACAGGGTTTGAGCAGTTCTTC. It encodes CASSSKTGFEQFF.

The rearrangement uses TRBV6-1 and TRBJ2-1; the D call may be TRBD1 or TRBD2 (5 bases each). Per the germline V gene, CDR1 is MNHNS and CDR2 is SASEGT. V gave up 2 bases and J gave up 8 bases, with 22 bases separating them. The CDR3 spans 17 residues. The CDR3, as DNA: TGTGCCAGCAGTGAACGTATCGGTTTAGGGTTGGGGGATGAGCAGTTCTTC. Amino acid sequence: CASSERIGLGLGDEQFF.

The chain carries TRBV30 and TRBJ1-1; D is unclear. Germline V gene lookup returns CDR1 GTSNPN and CDR2 SVGIG (reference sequence). The CDR3 contains 14 residues. Trimming removed 0 bases at V and 5 bases at J, with 13 bases between. The CDR3 region is CAWSVPDSGTEAFF. Here the CDR3 DNA reads TGTGCCTGGAGTGTACCCGACTCGGGGACTGAAGCTTTCTTT.

The chain employs TRBV28 and TRBJ2-1; 7 nucleotides line up with TRBD2. CDR1 is MDHEN, CDR2 SYDVKM, per germline. The CDR3 runs to 18 residues. With 1 base clipped from V and 6 bases from J, the junction kept 15 bases outside the gene matches. The CDR3 DNA reads as TGTGCCAGCAGTTTATTATCCCCTGGGTGGGGGGGGTCCAATGAGCAGTTCTTC. Translating gives CASSLLSPGWGGSNEQFF.

The rearrangement joins TRBV11-2 to TRBJ2-5; a weak D match, TRBD2 (5 bases). Trimming stripped 2 bases from V and 3 bases from J, with 16 bases between. CDR1 is SGHAT and CDR2 is FQNNGV in the germline V gene. The CDR3 sequence is 16 residues long. CDR3: CASSLTDLSLKETQYF. The DNA for the CDR3 is TGTGCCAGCAGCTTAACGGACTTGTCCTTAAAAGAGACCCAGTACTTC.